This TCR beta chain emerged from a study of blood T cells in healthy people across ages. Trimming shortened V by 6 bases and J by 0 bases, and 5 bases separated the two germline ends. From germline, CDR1 is SNHLY and CDR2 FYNNEI. This CDR3 comprises 12 residues. General study results and limits: With naive T cell percentage, TCR beta diversity showed a strong correlation.

Turning to this clonotype: Its specificity is not known.

Combining a sample-barcoded 5' primer with a J-beta primer mix, a second PCR ran for 7 to 11 cycles. TCRdb reanalysed the 5' RACE reads using MiXCR and keeps one entry per CDR3 protein. In the table there are 1.6 million or so distinct CDR3 sequences, around 35% of which are singletons. The V and J genes are TRBV2 and TRBJ1-2; D gene ambiguous. This sequence originates from a woman in her 30s in good health. Sequencing used blood. The CDR3 nucleotides read TGTGCCAGCAGACAACCTAACTATGGCTACACCTTC. It yields the protein CASRQPNYGYTF.